The rows below give T cell receptor beta chains drawn from one sample of a study of CD4 T cells in relation to SARS-CoV-2 and coronaviruses. For these receptors, no antigen is known. Method: immunoSEQ multiplex PCR; TCRdb's copy keeps in-frame clones and lacks some. The sample contains about 31,000 clones, around three quarters of which appear only once. Sequencing input: memory CD4+ T cells from PBMCs, cultured in vitro. The receptors come from an adult with COVID-19. CDR3s include the opening cysteine and the closing phenylalanine or tryptophan. A D gene is named only where the DNA matches it firmly. Rows may omit the clone size; those that give it use once, few, many or a size class.

TRBJ1-5,TRBV3-1/TRBV3-2,.,.,TGTGCCAGCAGCAGGGGGAATCAGCCCCAGCATTTT,CASSRGNQPQHF
TRBJ1-4,TRBV6-5,TRBD1,.,TGTGCCAGCAGTTACCGCGGACAGGGGGTGGGAAAACTGTTTTTT,CASSYRGQGVGKLFF
TRBJ1-1,TRBV18,.,.,TGTGCCAGCTCATCGAGGGTGAACACTGAAGCTTTCTTT,CASSSRVNTEAFF
TRBJ2-7,TRBV4-1,.,.,TGCGCCAGCAGCCAAGATCGAGGAGGGTCGCACGAGCAGTACTTC,CASSQDRGGSHEQYF
TRBJ2-7,TRBV4-2,TRBD2,.,TGTGCCAGCAGCCAAGATTCGGGAATTTGGACTAGCGGTGCCTACGAGCAGTACTTC,CASSQDSGIWTSGAYEQYF
TRBJ1-2,TRBV5-6,TRBD1,few,TGTGCCAGCAGCTTGGGGACAGGCCACATGAACTATGGCTACACCTTC,CASSLGTGHMNYGYTF
TRBJ2-5,TRBV9,.,.,TGTGCCAGCAGCCTATTGGGGCAAGAGACCCAGTACTTC,CASSLLGQETQYF
TRBJ1-2,TRBV6-5,TRBD1,.,TGTGCCAGCAGCAGTGGACAGGGGCCCAACTATGGCTACACCTTC,CASSSGQGPNYGYTF
TRBJ2-1,TRBV18,TRBD2,.,TGTGCCAGCTCACCTGCCAGCGGGACCTACAATGAGCAGTTCTTC,CASSPASGTYNEQFF
TRBJ2-7,TRBV12-3/TRBV12-4,TRBD1,.,TGTGCCAGCAGTCCTCAACCCCGGGACAGGGAGGACTTC,CASSPQPRDREDF
TRBJ2-1,TRBV30,TRBD2,.,TGTGCCTGGAGGACCCCTCGGACTAGCAGGCAGGTGGAGCAGTTCTTC,CAWRTPRTSRQVEQFF
TRBJ2-7,TRBV15,.,.,TGTGCCACCAGCAGAGCGGAGGGGAACGAGCAGTACTTC,CATSRAEGNEQYF